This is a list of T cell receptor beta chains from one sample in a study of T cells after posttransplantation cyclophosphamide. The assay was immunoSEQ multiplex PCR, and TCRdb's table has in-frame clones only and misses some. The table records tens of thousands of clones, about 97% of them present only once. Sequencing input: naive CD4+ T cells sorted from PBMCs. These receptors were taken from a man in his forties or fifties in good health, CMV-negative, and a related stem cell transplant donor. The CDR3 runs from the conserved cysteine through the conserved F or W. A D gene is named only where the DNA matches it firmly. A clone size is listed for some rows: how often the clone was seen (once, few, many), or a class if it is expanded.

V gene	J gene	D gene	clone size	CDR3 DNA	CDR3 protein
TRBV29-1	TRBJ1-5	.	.	TGCAGCGTCGAATCTACAGGGAAGCCCCAGCATTTT	CSVESTGKPQHF
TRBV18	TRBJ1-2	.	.	TGTGCCAGCTCCCGAGAAGCCGGCTACACCTTC	CASSREAGYTF
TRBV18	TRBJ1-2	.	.	TGTGCCAGCTCACCACCGGTGTGGCGGGATGGCTACACCTTC	CASSPPVWRDGYTF
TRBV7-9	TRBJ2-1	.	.	TGTGCCAGCAGCTTAGGGAGTCTTGTCAATGAGCAGTTCTTC	CASSLGSLVNEQFF
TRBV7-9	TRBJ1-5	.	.	TGTGCCAGCAGCTCCATGAGGGGGGGCCAGCCCCAGCATTTT	CASSSMRGGQPQHF
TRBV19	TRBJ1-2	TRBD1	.	TGTGCCAGTAGTACTGGGGACAGTAACTATGGCTACACCTTC	CASSTGDSNYGYTF
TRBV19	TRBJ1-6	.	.	TGTGCCAGCCAGGGGAATTCACCCCTCCACTTT	CASQGNSPLHF
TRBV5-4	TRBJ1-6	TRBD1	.	TGTGCCAGCAGCTTTGGACAGGTGAATTCACCCCTCCACTTT	CASSFGQVNSPLHF
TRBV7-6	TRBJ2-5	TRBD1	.	TGTGCCAGCAGCTTAGCGGGGACAGGGGGCCAAGAGACCCAGTACTTC	CASSLAGTGGQETQYF
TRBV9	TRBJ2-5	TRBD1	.	TGTGCCAGCAGCGTATCCGGGACAGGGGTTTTGGAGACCCAGTACTTC	CASSVSGTGVLETQYF
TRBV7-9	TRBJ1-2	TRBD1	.	TGTGCCAGCAGCTTAGGGGGACAGAACTATGGCTACACCTTC	CASSLGGQNYGYTF
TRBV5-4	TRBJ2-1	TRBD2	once	TGTGCCGTGGGTAGCGGGGGCTACAATGAGCAGTTCTTC	CAVGSGGYNEQFF
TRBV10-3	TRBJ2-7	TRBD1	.	TGTGCCATCAAGGGACAGGGGAGCTACGAGCAGTACTTC	CAIKGQGSYEQYF
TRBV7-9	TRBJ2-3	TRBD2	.	TGTGCCAGCAGCTTTAGCCAACTAGCGGGAATGGCAGATACGCAGTATTTT	CASSFSQLAGMADTQYF